The next 30 T cell receptor beta chains were all read from a single sample in a study of T-cell reconstitution after alpha-beta-depleted transplantation in children. During its preparation, the TCRbeta library received unique molecular identifiers. TCRdb ran MiXCR on the PCR reads and lists one entry per CDR3 protein. The sample shows approximately 630,000 distinct CDR3 sequences, approximately 14% of them seen only once. The sequences come from PBMCs, collected before TCRalphabeta/CD19-depleted stem cell transplant. The receptors were gathered from a girl aged 2 to 10 with congenital amegakaryocytic thrombocytopenia, due to receive a stem cell transplant.

A remark on this clonotype: This may arise from a read error, as a much more abundant clone is one base away. This likely comes from a read error, as the CDR3 has no conserved phenylalanine or tryptophan at its end. V gene TRBV29-1 combines with J gene TRBJ2-3; 9 nucleotides agree with TRBD2. V gave up 7 bases and J gave up 6 bases; unmatched junction bases: 11. Germline V lookup: CDR1 SQVTM, CDR2 ANQGSEA. The CDR3 length is 14 residues. CDR3 nucleotide sequence: TGCAGCGATTGGGGCGGGAGGGCATCGGATACGCAGTATCTT. It yields the protein CSDWGGRASDTQYL.

This clonotype came up many times. The rearrangement joins TRBV12-3 or TRBV12-4 to TRBJ2-1; D is undetermined. The CDR3 covers 11 residues. Deletions cut 5 bases from V and 8 bases from J, with 7 bases between. In DNA form, the CDR3 reads TGTGCCAGCAGTGTAATAGATGAGCAGTTCTTC. Its translation: CASSVIDEQFF.

V and J are TRBV20-1 and TRBJ2-7; tentative D call: TRBD2 (6 bases). Trimming cost V 4 bases and J 5 bases, with 21 bases left between them. This CDR3 spans 15 amino acids. Per the germline V gene, CDR1 is DFQATT and CDR2 is SNEGSKA (reference sequence). Here the CDR3 DNA reads TGCAGTGCTATGGAAAGGACTAAAGGGAGAGACGAGCAGTACTTC. Residues: CSAMERTKGRDEQYF.

This clonotype has ten or more counts. CDR3 loop: CAIRENIGDISSEQYF. In DNA form, the CDR3 reads TGTGCCATCAGGGAAAATATAGGGGACATCTCCAGCGAGCAGTACTTC. The V call is TRBV10-3, the J call TRBJ2-7; TRBD1 is a possible D gene (6 bases). The CDR3 covers 16 residues. The germline V gene encodes CDR1 ENHRY and CDR2 SYGVKD. The germline V and J ends were trimmed by 6 bases and 6 bases, with 24 bases remaining between them.

The sample holds many counts of this clonotype. This chain connects TRBV5-1 to TRBJ2-1; D might be TRBD2 (6 bases). The CDR3 is made up of 12 amino acids. The V and J ends lost 3 bases and 8 bases respectively, with 9 bases between them. The germline CDR1 and CDR2 sequences are SGHRS and YFSETQ. The DNA of the CDR3 is TGCGCCAGCAGCTCGGGGGAGGATGAGCAGTTCTTC. It translates to CASSSGEDEQFF.

In its sample, this clonotype was seen many times. The chain is built from TRBV5-1 and TRBJ2-1; 9 nucleotides agree with TRBD2. The V gene's germline CDR1 is SGHRS and CDR2 YFSETQ. The CDR3 is 15 residues long. J lost 7 bases, V lost 2 bases, and 7 bases had no gene match. Written as DNA, the CDR3 is TGCGCCAGCAGCTTTGCCAGCGGGAGGATGAATGAGCAGTTCTTC. It specifies CASSFASGRMNEQFF. Full variable domain (outside the CDR3, taken from reference TRBV5-1 and TRBJ2-1): KAGVTQTPRYLIKTRGQQVTLSCSPISGHRSVSWYQQTPGQGLQFLFEYFSETQRNKGNFPGRFSGRQFSNSRSEMNVSTLELGDSALYLCASSFASGRMNEQFFGPGTRLTVL.

The CDR3 here is CASSPRDRDPYGYTF. CDR3 bases: TGTGCCAGCTCACCTCGGGACCGAGACCCCTATGGCTACACCTTC. The J gene is TRBJ1-2, the V gene TRBV18; tentatively, D is TRBD1 (5 bases). With 3 bases removed from V and 4 bases from J, the gap between germline ends came to 15 bases. Germline V CDR1 and CDR2: KGHSH, LQKENI. This CDR3 has 15 amino acids.

This clonotype was seen ten or more times. The CDR3 loop reads CASRPLSLETQYF. The CDR3 region has the DNA TGTGCCAGCAGACCATTGAGCCTGGAGACCCAGTACTTC. V and J are TRBV6-2 or TRBV6-3 and TRBJ2-5; D gene uncertain. CDR1 MNHEY and CDR2 SVGEGT come from the germline V gene. This CDR3 is built from 13 residues. The V and J ends lost 6 bases and 5 bases respectively, with 13 bases between them.

At least ten counts were recorded for this clonotype. The chain employs TRBV20-1 and TRBJ2-7; D is possibly TRBD2 (6 bases). The V gene lost 6 bases and the J gene lost 1 base, with 10 bases spanning the gap. CDR3 length equals 12 residues. CDR1 is DFQATT, CDR2 SNEGSKA, per germline (reference sequence). The CDR3 DNA follows: TGCAGTGCCCGCGGGGCGTCCTACGAGCAGTACTTC. It is translated as CSARGASYEQYF.

The V gene is TRBV7-9, the J gene TRBJ1-3, with D unclear. Trimming cost V 5 bases and J 2 bases, with 13 bases left between them. Germline V gene data show CDR1 as SEHNR and CDR2 as FQNEAQ (reference sequence). This CDR3 has 15 amino acids. The DNA for the CDR3 is TGTGCCAGCAGCCAGGCAGGCGTTGCTGGAAACACCATATATTTT. It specifies CASSQAGVAGNTIYF.

This clonotype was counted only a few times. The V and J genes are TRBV7-2 and TRBJ2-3; tentatively, D is TRBD1 (5 bases). CDR1 is SGHTA, CDR2 FQGNSA, per germline. Trimming took 4 bases from V and 1 from J, leaving 12 bases between them. This CDR3 is built from 15 residues. The DNA of the CDR3 is TGTGCCAGCAGCTCGCGCGGACAAGGCACAGATACGCAGTATTTT. The encoded protein is CASSSRGQGTDTQYF.

The chain links TRBV4-2 to TRBJ1-2; D is possibly TRBD1 (6 bases). CDR1 and CDR2 from the germline V gene are LGHNA and YNFKEQ. The length of the CDR3 is 14 residues. V was trimmed by 1 base and J by 2 bases, leaving 8 bases between them. CDR3 DNA: TGTGCCAGCAGCCAAGTCCAGGGGAACTATGGCTACACCTTC. It yields the protein CASSQVQGNYGYTF.

In this sample, this clonotype turned up many times. This sequence joins TRBV29-1 and TRBJ1-2, with unresolved D. Per germline, CDR1 SQVTM and CDR2 ANQGSEA. Trimming left V 4 bases short and J 4 bases short, with 10 bases between. This CDR3 is built from 12 residues. The CDR3 DNA reads as TGCAGCGTTGCTTACCACCCCTATGGCTACACCTTC. Its protein product is CSVAYHPYGYTF.

The rearrangement joins TRBV20-1 to TRBJ2-3; tentatively, D is TRBD2 (5 bases). The V and J ends lost 0 bases and 0 bases respectively, with 10 bases between them. Germline V CDR1 and CDR2: DFQATT, SNEGSKA (reference sequence). The CDR3 runs 15 residues. The DNA of the CDR3 is TGCAGTGCTAGAGATCCCCGGGGTAGCACAGATACGCAGTATTTT. This encodes CSARDPRGSTDTQYF.

This clonotype was observed a handful of times. The J gene is TRBJ1-2, the V gene TRBV27; no firm D call. With 2 bases removed from V and 5 bases from J, the gap between germline ends came to 15 bases. This CDR3 has 15 amino acids. Per germline, CDR1 MNHEY and CDR2 SMNVEV (reference sequence). CDR3 amino acids: CASSLRTNVGYGYTF. The DNA of the CDR3 is TGTGCCAGCAGTTTACGGACGAATGTGGGTTATGGCTACACCTTC.

The J gene is TRBJ2-3, the V gene TRBV19, with TRBD2 identical over 8 bases. Germline V lookup: CDR1 LNHDA, CDR2 SQIVND (reference sequence). The J segment lost 4 bases and the V segment lost 4 bases, leaving 10 bases of the junction unmatched. The CDR3 runs 16 residues. The CDR3 region is CASSTTLAVEADTQYF. The CDR3 DNA sequence: TGTGCCAGTAGTACTACACTAGCGGTTGAAGCAGATACGCAGTATTTT.

There are many counts of this clonotype. The chain joins TRBV12-3 or TRBV12-4 to TRBJ2-7; D gene uncertain. V dropped 6 bases and J dropped 0 bases, with 9 bases sitting between them. The length of the CDR3 is 13 residues. Here the CDR3 reads CASRAPSSYEQYF. CDR3 DNA: TGTGCCAGCAGGGCCCCGAGCTCCTACGAGCAGTACTTC.

This clonotype was observed a handful of times. CDR3 in amino acids: CSGWTSGRYNEQFF. In DNA form, the CDR3 reads TGCAGCGGTTGGACTAGCGGGAGATACAATGAGCAGTTCTTC. The chain is built from TRBV29-1 and TRBJ2-1, with 13 nucleotides matching TRBD2. The CDR3 is 14 amino acids. Trimming at V came to 7 bases and at J to 4 bases, leaving 4 bases not matched to a gene. Germline CDR1 SQVTM, CDR2 ANQGSEA.

This clonotype was detected ten times or more. The rearrangement uses TRBV5-1 and TRBJ2-1; the D gene is possibly TRBD2 (6 bases). V lost 0 bases, J lost 7 bases, and 26 bases lay in between. This CDR3 region has 19 residues. From germline, CDR1 is SGHRS and CDR2 YFSETQ. The CDR3 sequence: CASSLAFSWGLAQPNEQFF. The CDR3 nucleotides read TGCGCCAGCAGCTTGGCCTTCAGTTGGGGACTCGCACAACCTAATGAGCAGTTCTTC.

In the case of this clonotype: One junction end disagrees with the germline gene, perhaps due to a read error. In DNA, the CDR3 is TGTGCCAGCAGCTACATCGGGCGGGGTTACGAGCAGAACTTC. This codes for CASSYIGRGYEQNF. The genes are TRBV7-2 and TRBJ2-7; possible D gene TRBD2, 6 bases. CDR3 length equals 14 residues. Germline assignment: CDR1 SGHTA and CDR2 FQGNSA.

This clonotype was observed at least ten times. The genes are TRBV20-1 and TRBJ2-5, with 7 bases aligning to TRBD1. The CDR3 has 12 amino acids. Germline V gives CDR1 DFQATT, CDR2 SNEGSKA (reference sequence). Unmatched junction bases numbered 4, after V lost 5 bases and J lost 4 bases. The CDR3 DNA reads as TGCAGTGCTCCAGACAGGGCAGAGACCCAGTACTTC. It encodes CSAPDRAETQYF.

This clonotype came up a few times. The chain joins TRBV12-3 or TRBV12-4 to TRBJ2-4; D perhaps matches TRBD2 (5 bases). Trimming removed 0 bases at V and 3 bases at J, with 12 bases between. The CDR3 covers 16 residues. The CDR3 coding sequence is TGTGCCAGCAGTTTAGCGCTGAGTAGCGACAAAAACATTCAGTACTTC. Translation: CASSLALSSDKNIQYF.

V and J are TRBV12-3 or TRBV12-4 and TRBJ1-5, with D tentatively TRBD1 (6 bases). The germline V and J ends were trimmed by 6 bases and 6 bases, with 15 bases remaining between them. This CDR3 has 14 amino acids. CDR3 in amino acids: CASRGTGSSQPQHF. CDR3 nucleotides: TGTGCCAGCAGGGGTACAGGGTCCTCTCAGCCCCAGCATTTT.

This clonotype was seen more than once but under ten times. The rearrangement links TRBV11-2 to TRBJ2-1, with a tentative D call TRBD1 (5 bases). V was pared by 5 bases and J by 0 bases, with 14 bases between. The CDR3 loop spans 16 amino acids. Per the germline V gene, CDR1 is SGHAT and CDR2 is FQNNGV. This chain's CDR3 is CASSMGPSPSYNEQFF. DNA for the CDR3: TGTGCCAGCAGCATGGGGCCAAGCCCCTCCTACAATGAGCAGTTCTTC. Variable domain in full (rest from reference TRBV11-2 and TRBJ2-1): EAGVAQSPRYKIIEKRQSVAFWCNPISGHATLYWYQQILGQGPKLLIQFQNNGVVDDSQLPKDRFSAERLKGVDSTLKIQPAKLEDSAVYLCASSMGPSPSYNEQFFGPGTRLTVL.

The chain joins TRBV3-1 to TRBJ2-7; no firm D call. With 9 bases removed from V and 3 bases from J, the gap between germline ends came to 12 bases. The CDR3 sequence is 12 residues long. In germline, CDR1 is LGHDT, CDR2 YNNKEL (reference sequence). As DNA, the CDR3 is TGTGCCAGAAATAACCCCAGCTACGAGCAGTACTTC. It is translated as CARNNPSYEQYF.

Worth noting for this clonotype: This may arise from a read error, as a much more abundant clone is one base away. The chain couples TRBV12-3 or TRBV12-4 to TRBJ2-1; no clear D gene. The CDR3 loop spans 12 amino acids. V was trimmed by 7 bases and J by 2 bases, leaving 6 bases between them. The CDR3 spells CASTNTYNEQFF. The CDR3 DNA is TGTGCCAGCACCAACACCTACAATGAGCAGTTCTTC.

Note on this clonotype: The germline gene is not matched at one end of the junction; a read error may be the cause. V and J are TRBV12-3 or TRBV12-4 and TRBJ2-7; TRBD2 agrees at 8 bases. This CDR3 region has 13 residues. The CDR3 nucleotides read TGTGCCAGGCGGGAGGCTCTCTCCTACGAGCTGTACTTC. It is translated as CARREALSYELYF.

This clonotype was seen only a few times. This chain connects TRBV28 to TRBJ2-5, with a tentative D call TRBD2 (6 bases). CDR3 length equals 12 residues. The V end was cut by 6 bases, the J end by 3 bases, with 8 bases between. Germline CDR1 MDHEN, CDR2 SYDVKM. CDR3: CASRGLKETQYF. The CDR3 DNA sequence: TGTGCCAGCAGGGGACTTAAAGAGACCCAGTACTTC.

This clonotype was picked up many times. In DNA form, the CDR3 reads TGTGCCAGCAGTTACTCACTGGGGGGGACCTTCTGGGAGCAGTACTTC. Its translation is CASSYSLGGTFWEQYF. The chain employs TRBV6-5 and TRBJ2-7; TRBD2 aligns across 7 bases. CDR3 length: 16 amino acids. Trimming took 0 bases from V and 7 from J; bases not matched to a gene: 12. CDR1 MNHEY and CDR2 SVGAGI come from the germline V gene.

This clonotype was found many times. This chain uses TRBV29-1 with TRBJ2-7; a weak D match, TRBD2 (6 bases). V was pared by 5 bases and J by 2 bases, with 13 bases between. This CDR3 comprises 13 residues. Germline CDR1 reads SQVTM; CDR2 reads ANQGSEA. The CDR3 here is CSVLKEGTYEQYF. The CDR3 region has the DNA TGCAGCGTTCTTAAGGAGGGAACCTACGAGCAGTACTTC.